These T cell receptor beta chains were read from a single sample in a study of neurological immune-mediated disorders. MiXCR, applied by TCRdb to the 5' RACE reads, yields one record per CDR3 protein. The data show some 60,000 distinct CDR3 sequences, more than 7.5% seen once. The source material was PBMCs. These receptor sequences come from a man aged 25 to 40 in good health. The CDR3 runs from the conserved cysteine through the conserved F or W. The D gene is left open where the match is weak. A clone size is listed for some rows: how often the clone was seen (once, few, many), or a class if it is expanded.

J gene	V gene	clone size	D gene	CDR3 DNA	CDR3 protein
TRBJ2-1	TRBV5-1	many	.	TGCGCCAGCAGCTACCTAACTACCCAATTTTACAATGAGCAGTTCTTC	CASSYLTTQFYNEQFF
TRBJ2-1	TRBV7-2	many	.	TGTGCCAGCAGCTCCTTGGGGGCTAGTTGGTATCAGTTCTTC	CASSSLGASWYQFF
TRBJ1-4	TRBV5-1	many	TRBD1	TGCGCCAGCAGCCGACAGGGGAGCACTAATGAAAAACTGTTTTTT	CASSRQGSTNEKLFF
TRBJ2-2	TRBV28	many	TRBD2	TGTGCCAGCAGTACAGCGGGATCGAACACCGGGGAGCTGTTTTTT	CASSTAGSNTGELFF
TRBJ2-2	TRBV20-1	many	.	TGCAGTGCTAGACCCCCTGGGCTGCCGGCCGGGGAGCTGTTTTTT	CSARPPGLPAGELFF
TRBJ1-1	TRBV12-3/TRBV12-4	.	.	TGTGCCAGCAGTTTGGAGGGTGGGGCTTTCTTT	CASSLEGGAFF
TRBJ2-3	TRBV7-3	many	.	TGTGCCAGCAGCTCTGCAAGGCTCTCGGTAGCAGATACGCAGTATTTT	CASSSARLSVADTQYF
TRBJ1-5	TRBV7-3	.	.	TGTGCCAGCAGCTTAGCCAGGGGCGGCAATCAGCCCCAGCATTTT	CASSLARGGNQPQHF
TRBJ1-4	TRBV5-1	many	.	TGCGCCAGCAGCAGCGGGGGCAGGGTCGGTGAAAAACTGTTTTTT	CASSSGGRVGEKLFF
TRBJ2-7	TRBV20-1	many	.	TGCAGTGCTAGAGACGTCGGACAGGAGCAGTACTTC	CSARDVGQEQYF
TRBJ2-3	TRBV7-9	many	.	TGTGCCAGCAGCTTCACCAGGTCTGGCACAGATACGCAGTATTTT	CASSFTRSGTDTQYF
TRBJ2-7	TRBV10-3	many	TRBD2	TGTGCCATCAGGGGACTAGCGGGAGGATCCGAGCAGTACTTC	CAIRGLAGGSEQYF
TRBJ1-4	TRBV27	many	.	TGTGCCAGCAGTTTCGAGGGCCGAGGGTTAGAAAAACTGTTTTTT	CASSFEGRGLEKLFF
TRBJ2-7	TRBV28	many	.	TGTGCCAGCAGTTTGCGGGGGCCCTACGAGCAGTACTTC	CASSLRGPYEQYF
TRBJ2-3	TRBV7-9	many	TRBD2	TGTGCCAGCAGACCAGCGGGAGCTACAGATACGCAGTATTTT	CASRPAGATDTQYF
TRBJ2-1	TRBV4-1	many	.	TGCGCCAGCAGCCACACCGACAGAAGCTCCTACAATGAGCAGTTCTTC	CASSHTDRSSYNEQFF
TRBJ2-3	TRBV6-4	many	.	TGTGCCAGCAGTGAACAGGGCGGAGATACGCAGTATTTT	CASSEQGGDTQYF
TRBJ2-5	TRBV5-1	.	.	TGCGCCAGCAGCTTGACAGGGTGGGGACAAGAGACCCAGTACTTC	CASSLTGWGQETQYF
TRBJ2-2	TRBV12-3/TRBV12-4	many	.	TGTGCCAGCAGGACAACCGGGGAGCTGTTTTTT	CASRTTGELFF
TRBJ2-4	TRBV27	many	TRBD2	TGTGCCAGCAGCATGCTCCGGGGGGAAAACATTCAGTACTTC	CASSMLRGENIQYF
TRBJ2-7	TRBV6-2/TRBV6-3	many	.	TGTGCCAGCAGTTACTCGATGGGGGGAGCCTACGAGCAGTACTTC	CASSYSMGGAYEQYF
TRBJ1-1	TRBV12-3/TRBV12-4	many	TRBD1	TGTGCCAGCAGGATAGGGGGCCTGAACACTGAAGCTTTCTTT	CASRIGGLNTEAFF
TRBJ2-5	TRBV7-6	many	.	TGTGCCAGCAGCTTAGTAGAGACCCAGTACTTC	CASSLVETQYF
TRBJ2-1	TRBV5-1	many	.	TGCGCCAGCAGCTTGATTGGGACAAGATACAATGAGCAGTTCTTC	CASSLIGTRYNEQFF
TRBJ1-5	TRBV27	.	.	TGTGCCAGCAGGCCCGGGGGGTCTAGTCAGCCCCAGCATTTT	CASRPGGSSQPQHF